These T cell receptor beta chains were read from a single sample in a study of tumor-infiltrating lymphocytes in primary liver carcinoma. TCRdb reanalysed the multiplex PCR reads using MiXCR and keeps one entry per CDR3 protein. The repertoire consists of tens of thousands of distinct CDR3 sequences, with over 65% occurring once and the leading ten covering approximately 30%. Source material: liver tumor tissue from sampling region 3. The receptors were sampled from a man between 40 and 49 years old with primary liver carcinoma and hepatitis B virus infection. The CDR3 runs from the conserved cysteine through the conserved F or W. Fields, in order: J gene, D gene, V gene, clone size, CDR3 DNA, CDR3 protein. A D gene is named only where the DNA matches it firmly. The size of a clone is reported for some rows only, either as once, few or many, or as a class for expanded clones.

TRBJ2-1,TRBD2,TRBV4-1,NA,TGCGCCAGCAGCTCCTCAGACAGCGGACTAGTGGGAGGGCCGGGAAATGAGCTGTTCTTC,CASSSSDSGLVGGPGNELFF
TRBJ2-1,TRBD2,TRBV7-8,NA,TGTGCCAGCAGCTTACCCGGACTAGTAGGAACCAATGGGCAGTTCTTC,CASSLPGLVGTNGQFF
TRBJ2-7,NA,TRBV11-2,NA,TGTGCCAACAGCCAATGTTCGGGTGGGGGCTACGAGCAGTACTTC,CANSQCSGGGYEQYF
TRBJ1-5,TRBD1,TRBV4-1,NA,TGCACCAGCAACCCTCAAGGGACAGGGGTTAGCAATCAGCCCCAGCATTTT,CTSNPQGTGVSNQPQHF
TRBJ1-4,TRBD1,TRBV11-2,NA,TGTCACAGCACCGACAGGGTCGGGCGAGTAAAACTGTTATTT,CHSTDRVGRVKLLF
TRBJ2-3,NA,TRBV7-9,NA,TGTGCCAGCAGCCCCTCGGATACGAAGTATTTT,CASSPSDTKYF
TRBJ1-2,NA,TRBV11-2,NA,TGTGCCAGCAGCATAGAGAGGAACTATGGCTACACATTC,CASSIERNYGYTF
TRBJ1-2,NA,TRBV6-1,many,TGTGCCAGCAGTGAATACGGGGGTTCGGGCTATGGCTACACCTTC,CASSEYGGSGYGYTF
TRBJ2-3,NA,TRBV6-5,NA,TGTGCCGGCAGTTCCGGGACTGGCGGCCGAGATACGCAGTATTTT,CAGSSGTGGRDTQYF
TRBJ2-7,TRBD2,TRBV4-2,NA,TGTGCCACTACTGGACTAGTGGGAGTTTATAAGTTCTACGAGCAATACTTT,CATTGLVGVYKFYEQYF
TRBJ2-1,NA,TRBV14,once,TGTGTCAGCAGCCAGTCGGGACTGCGCCGGCGGCACAATGAGCAGTTCTTC,CVSSQSGLRRRHNEQFF
TRBJ2-1,NA,TRBV30,many,TGTGCCTGGAGTACGCCCCTCAATGAGCAGTTCTTC,CAWSTPLNEQFF
TRBJ2-7,NA,TRBV12-3/TRBV12-4,NA,TGTTCCAGCACCGAACCGGGACTGGCTTTTTATGAGCAGTACTTC,CSSTEPGLAFYEQYF
TRBJ2-3,NA,TRBV11-3,medium-sized,TGTGCCAGCAGTCCCCAGGGTGGAGATACGCAGTATTTT,CASSPQGGDTQYF
TRBJ1-2,NA,TRBV6-1,many,TGTGCCAGCAGTGAAGTGGGACCCGGGGGCTACACCTTC,CASSEVGPGGYTF
TRBJ2-7,NA,TRBV6-2/TRBV6-3,NA,TGTGCCAGCAGACCCGGGATTAACGGGGCGTACGAGCAGTACTTC,CASRPGINGAYEQYF
TRBJ1-2,NA,TRBV29-1,many,TGCAGCGTTGAAAGACAGAGCTATGGCTACACCTTC,CSVERQSYGYTF
TRBJ1-1,NA,TRBV7-9,many,TGTGCCAGCAGCCTCGTCGGCGGGGATGAAGCTTTCTTT,CASSLVGGDEAFF
TRBJ2-3,TRBD2,TRBV6-6,NA,TGTGCCAGCGGGCCCCACGCGACTAGCCTCACAGATACGCAGTATTTT,CASGPHATSLTDTQYF
TRBJ2-1,NA,TRBV12-3/TRBV12-4,NA,TGTGCCACCAGTTTGTTCGAGGAGAAGTTCTTC,CATSLFEEKFF
TRBJ2-7,NA,TRBV6-2/TRBV6-3,NA,TGTACCAGCAGTTACTCGAGGGAGTCCTACGAGCAGTACTTC,CTSSYSRESYEQYF
TRBJ1-1,NA,TRBV12-3/TRBV12-4,NA,TGTACCAGCAGTTTGGGTGGCAGTCAGAACGCTGAAGCTTTCTTT,CTSSLGGSQNAEAFF
TRBJ1-6,NA,TRBV6-1,NA,TGTACCGCCACCCCCCAACAGGGCGGAAATTCACCCCTCCACTTT,CTATPQQGGNSPLHF
TRBJ2-5,NA,TRBV4-1,NA,TGTGCCAGCAGCCTAGAATTAGGCAAGGGAGAGACCCAGTACTTC,CASSLELGKGETQYF
TRBJ1-1,NA,TRBV12-3/TRBV12-4,once,TGTGCCAGCAGCGCAGGGAGCACTGAAGAGTTCTTT,CASSAGSTEEFF
TRBJ1-1,NA,TRBV4-1,NA,TGCGCCAGCATCCACCCCCAGAGATTGAACACTGAAGCCTTCTTT,CASIHPQRLNTEAFF
TRBJ2-5,NA,TRBV11-2,NA,TGTCCCAGCAGCGACCTGACAGGCGCGGGAGAGACACAGTACTTC,CPSSDLTGAGETQYF
TRBJ1-5,NA,TRBV6-5,NA,TGTGCCAGCAGTCCCGGGGGAGTGGGCAATCAGCCCCAGCATTTT,CASSPGGVGNQPQHF
TRBJ2-2,TRBD2,TRBV4-1,many,TGCGCCAGCAGCCAATCTAGCGGGAACACCGGGGAGCTGTTTTTT,CASSQSSGNTGELFF
TRBJ1-5,NA,TRBV7-2,NA,TGTGCCAGCAGCTCCTACCTGGCCGGCCATCAGCCCCAGCATTTT,CASSSYLAGHQPQHF
TRBJ2-1,NA,TRBV11-2,many,TGTGCCAGCAGCTCGGGAACGAAATTCGTCGATGAGCAGTTCTTC,CASSSGTKFVDEQFF